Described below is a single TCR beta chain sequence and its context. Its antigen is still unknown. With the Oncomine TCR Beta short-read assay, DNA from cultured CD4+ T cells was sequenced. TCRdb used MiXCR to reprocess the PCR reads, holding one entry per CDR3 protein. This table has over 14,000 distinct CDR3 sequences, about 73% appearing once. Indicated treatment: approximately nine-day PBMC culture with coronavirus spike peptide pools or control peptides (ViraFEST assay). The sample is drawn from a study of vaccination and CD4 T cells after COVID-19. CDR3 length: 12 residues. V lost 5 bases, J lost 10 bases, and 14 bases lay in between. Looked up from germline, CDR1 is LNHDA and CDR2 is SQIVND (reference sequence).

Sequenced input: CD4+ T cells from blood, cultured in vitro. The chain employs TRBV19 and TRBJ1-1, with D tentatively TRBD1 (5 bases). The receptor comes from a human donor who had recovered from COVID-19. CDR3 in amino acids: CASSPRGRGAFF. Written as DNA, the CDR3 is TGTGCCAGTAGTCCCCGGGGCCGGGGAGCTTTCTTT.